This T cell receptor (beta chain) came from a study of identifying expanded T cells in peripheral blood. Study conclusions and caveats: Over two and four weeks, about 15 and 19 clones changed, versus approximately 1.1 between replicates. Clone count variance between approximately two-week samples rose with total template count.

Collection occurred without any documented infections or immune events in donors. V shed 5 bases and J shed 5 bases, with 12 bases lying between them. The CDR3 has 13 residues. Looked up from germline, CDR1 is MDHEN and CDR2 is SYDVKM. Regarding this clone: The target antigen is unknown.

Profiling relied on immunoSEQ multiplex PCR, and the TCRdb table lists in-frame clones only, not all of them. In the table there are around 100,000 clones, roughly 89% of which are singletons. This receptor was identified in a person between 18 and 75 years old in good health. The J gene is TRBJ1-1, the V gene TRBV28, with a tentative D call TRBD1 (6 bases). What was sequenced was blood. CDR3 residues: CASSSPGETEAFF. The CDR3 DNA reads TGTGCCAGCAGTAGCCCAGGGGAAACTGAAGCTTTCTTT. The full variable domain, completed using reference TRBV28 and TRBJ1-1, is DVKVTQSSRYLVKRTGEKVFLECVQDMDHENMFWYRQDPGLGLRLIYFSYDVKMKEKGDIPEGYSVSREKKERFSLILESASTNQTSMYLCASSSPGETEAFFGQGTRLTVV.